This note documents a single T cell receptor (beta chain) sequence. The specificity of this receptor is unknown. No per-base quality is available; no much larger clone lies one base away. What the time point label conveys for this sample: week 5, during vaccination. Each vaccine dose was 300 ug of a 20-mer mutant IDH1 peptide in Montanide, given subcutaneously with topical imiquimod. All donors had newly diagnosed IDH1-mutant astrocytomas of WHO grade 3 or 4 that showed loss of nuclear ATRX. The samples were drawn from NOA16, a multicentre, single-arm, open-label phase I trial in Germany that tested a mutant IDH1 peptide vaccine in humans for the first time. Genomic DNA for TCRB sequencing was extracted from EDTA blood using the DNeasy Blood and Tissue Kit. Library method: the immunoSEQ multiplex PCR assay. The hsTCRB Kit was used according to the manufacturer's protocol to amplify rearranged TCR beta chain sequences. TCRB libraries were sequenced on an Illumina MiSeq. The published analysis was carried out like this. The proprietary platform of the kit vendor was used for demultiplexing, trimming and gene mapping. The clones in this table, taken by TCRdb from immuneACCESS, are in-frame only. Not every clone is retained; where verified, under half of the shortfall comes from an unresolved V gene, and the cause of the rest is unknown. Clone size and the V and J calls come from that table; the DNA yielded D and trimming. The table for this sample lists approximately 61,000 clones; 84% of them were counted only once. Together, the top ten hold around 7.4% of the sample.

The sample is drawn from a study of a mutant IDH1 vaccine in newly diagnosed glioma (dated by TCRdb to the early 2020s). The study in broad terms: Patients were given eight vaccinations, in weeks 1, 3, 5, 7, 11, 15, 19 and 23, which matched visits V03 through V10. Before enrollment, most patients had been given radiochemotherapy with temozolomide as standard therapy, while the rest had received either radiotherapy alone or temozolomide alone. Vaccination started 4-6 weeks after radiotherapy alone, or was given together with temozolomide cycles in the groups whose treatment included chemotherapy. The roughly 34 treated patients were approximately 62% male and 37.5% female, with a mean age of about 43 years. For exploratory analyses, longitudinal TCRB deep sequencing was carried out in roughly 23 treated patients wherever samples were available. Peripheral blood samples were drawn at six visits, namely V03 (baseline), V05, V07, V10, V12 and V13. What the research found in general, with its limitations: Across multiple MHC alleles, vaccine-induced immune responses were seen in 85% to 95% of patients. Changes in the top peripheral T cell clonotypes picked up by TCRB sequencing did not appear to be linked to pseudoprogression. It was noted by the authors that analyses of patient blood samples could not be reproduced owing to sample limitations. Selection of PBMC samples for TCRB deep sequencing was based on availability.

The CDR3 covers 14 residues, taking in both the cysteine and the phenylalanine. The DNA shown is the 42-base CDR3, in frame from base 1. V sheds 6 bases and J sheds 8 bases, leaving 14 bases between their ends. According to the germline V gene, CDR1 reads MNHEY and CDR2 reads SVGAGI. The chain uses TRBV6-5 and TRBJ1-6, with an unclear D gene assignment. The sequence was collected from a woman between 45 and 60 years old with glioma. This specimen was PBMCs, taken from a glioma patient whose treatment included an IDH1 peptide vaccine. This receptor has the CDR3 CASRPGPWDSPLHF. The DNA sequence reads TGTGCCAGCAGACCGGGCCCTTGGGATTCACCCCTCCACTTT.